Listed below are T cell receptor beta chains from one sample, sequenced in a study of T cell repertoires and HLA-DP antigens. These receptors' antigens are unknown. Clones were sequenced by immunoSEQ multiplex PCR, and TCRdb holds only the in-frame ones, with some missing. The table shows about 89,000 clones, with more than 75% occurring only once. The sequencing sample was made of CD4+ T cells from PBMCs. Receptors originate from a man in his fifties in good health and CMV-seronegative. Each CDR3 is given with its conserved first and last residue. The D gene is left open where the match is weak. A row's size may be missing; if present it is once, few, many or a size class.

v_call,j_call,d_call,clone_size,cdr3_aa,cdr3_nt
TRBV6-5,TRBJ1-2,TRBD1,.,CASSYVRTGGGYGYTF,TGTGCCAGCAGTTACGTAAGGACAGGGGGCGGCTATGGCTACACCTTC
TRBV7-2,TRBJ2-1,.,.,CASSLQRNGASYNEQFF,TGTGCCAGCAGCCTACAACGAAATGGGGCTTCCTACAATGAGCAGTTCTTC
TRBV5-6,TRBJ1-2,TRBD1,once,CASSPPGTGFGYGYTF,TGTGCCAGCAGCCCCCCCGGGACAGGGTTCGGCTATGGCTACACCTTC
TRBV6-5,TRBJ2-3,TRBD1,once,CASSPGTVNTDTQYF,TGTGCCAGCAGTCCCGGGACAGTAAACACAGATACGCAGTATTTT
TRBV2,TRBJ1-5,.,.,CASRGQYSNQPQHF,TGTGCCAGCAGAGGACAATATAGCAATCAGCCCCAGCATTTT
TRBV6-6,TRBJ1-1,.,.,CASKWNTEAFF,TGTGCCAGCAAGTGGAACACTGAAGCTTTCTTT
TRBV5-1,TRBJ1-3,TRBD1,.,CASSSWTGGRSGNTIYF,TGCGCCAGCAGCTCATGGACAGGGGGCCGCTCTGGAAACACCATATATTTT
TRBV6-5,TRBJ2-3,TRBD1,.,CASGTGALDTQYF,TGTGCCAGCGGGACAGGCGCCTTAGATACGCAGTATTTT
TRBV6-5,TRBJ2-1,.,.,CASTGLMYNEQFF,TGTGCCAGCACTGGACTCATGTACAATGAGCAGTTCTTC
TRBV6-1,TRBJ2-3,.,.,CASSAFGGESTDTQYF,TGTGCCAGCAGTGCCTTTGGGGGAGAAAGCACAGATACGCAGTATTTT
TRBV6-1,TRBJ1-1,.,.,CASSETQGYTEAFF,TGTGCCAGCAGTGAAACCCAGGGGTACACTGAAGCTTTCTTT
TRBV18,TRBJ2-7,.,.,CASSPADNSYEQYF,TGTGCCAGCTCACCAGCCGACAACTCCTACGAGCAGTACTTC
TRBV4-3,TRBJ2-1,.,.,CASSQEGRDDFNEQFF,TGCGCCAGCAGCCAAGAAGGCAGGGACGATTTCAATGAGCAGTTCTTC
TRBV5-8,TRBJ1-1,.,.,CASSLQKNTEAFF,TGTGCCAGCAGCTTGCAGAAAAACACTGAAGCTTTCTTT
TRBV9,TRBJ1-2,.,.,CASSPDGVQAQFSGYTF,TGTGCCAGCAGCCCCGACGGGGTACAGGCACAATTTAGTGGCTACACCTTC
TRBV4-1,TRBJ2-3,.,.,CASSQLPGTSTDTQYF,TGCGCCAGCAGCCAACTTCCAGGGACTAGCACAGATACGCAGTATTTT
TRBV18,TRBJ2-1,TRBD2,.,CASSPPGLAGGNEQFF,TGTGCCAGCTCACCCCCGGGACTAGCGGGAGGGAATGAGCAGTTCTTC
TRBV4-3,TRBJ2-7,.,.,CASSQVAEVSYEQYF,TGCGCCAGCAGCCAAGTTGCAGAGGTCTCCTACGAGCAGTACTTC
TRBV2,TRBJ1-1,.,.,CASTWTAHPNTEAFF,TGTGCCAGCACCTGGACAGCCCACCCCAACACTGAAGCTTTCTTT
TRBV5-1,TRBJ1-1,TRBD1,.,CASSTGTGHTEAFF,TGCGCCAGCAGCACTGGGACAGGGCACACTGAAGCTTTCTTT
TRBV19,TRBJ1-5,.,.,CASGGQRLANQPQHF,TGTGCCAGTGGAGGACAAAGACTAGCCAATCAGCCCCAGCATTTT
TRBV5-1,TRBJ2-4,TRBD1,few,CASSMGTGNGKNIQYF,TGCGCCAGCAGCATGGGGACAGGGAACGGCAAAAACATTCAGTACTTC
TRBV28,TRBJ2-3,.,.,CASSLGLDTDTQYF,TGTGCCAGCAGTTTGGGACTCGACACAGATACGCAGTATTTT
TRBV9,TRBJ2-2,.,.,CASSVVEENTGELFF,TGTGCCAGCAGCGTAGTCGAGGAGAACACCGGGGAGCTGTTTTTT
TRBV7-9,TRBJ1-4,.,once,CASSFGGDDLNEKLFF,TGTGCCAGCAGCTTCGGGGGGGATGACCTTAATGAAAAACTGTTTTTT
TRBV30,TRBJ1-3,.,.,CAWSGEGLGSGNTIYF,TGTGCCTGGAGTGGCGAAGGGCTAGGCTCTGGAAACACCATATATTTT
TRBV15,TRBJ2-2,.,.,CATSSPGGGGELFF,TGTGCCACCAGCAGCCCCGGGGGCGGCGGGGAGCTGTTTTTT
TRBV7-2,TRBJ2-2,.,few,CASSLAGGELFF,TGTGCCAGCAGCTTAGCGGGCGGGGAGCTGTTTTTT
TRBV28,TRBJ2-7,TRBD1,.,CASSIGGTGSYEQYF,TGTGCCAGCAGTATAGGGGGGACAGGGAGTTACGAGCAGTACTTC
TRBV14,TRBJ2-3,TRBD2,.,CASSQDSAGGTDTQYF,TGTGCCAGCAGCCAAGATTCAGCGGGGGGTACAGATACGCAGTATTTT
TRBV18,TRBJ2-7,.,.,CASSPRSGSSYEQYF,TGTGCCAGCTCACCACGATCGGGGAGCTCCTACGAGCAGTACTTC
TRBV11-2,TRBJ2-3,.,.,CASSFSSGDTQYF,TGTGCCAGCAGCTTCAGCAGCGGTGATACGCAGTATTTT
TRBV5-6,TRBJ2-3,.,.,CASSQYRVRTDTQYF,TGTGCCAGCAGCCAATACAGAGTACGCACAGATACGCAGTATTTT
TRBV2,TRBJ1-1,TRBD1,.,CASRSLGTGGTEAFF,TGTGCCAGCAGATCTTTAGGGACAGGGGGCACTGAAGCTTTCTTT
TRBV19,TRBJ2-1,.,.,CASSIGGPNEQFF,TGTGCCAGTAGTATAGGAGGACCCAATGAGCAGTTCTTC
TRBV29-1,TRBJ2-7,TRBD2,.,CSAASGSYEQYF,TGCAGCGCCGCTAGCGGGAGCTACGAGCAGTACTTC
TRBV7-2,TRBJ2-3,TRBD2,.,CASSLGSSGGAGNTQYF,TGTGCCAGCAGCTTAGGATCTAGCGGGGGGGCCGGGAATACGCAGTATTTT
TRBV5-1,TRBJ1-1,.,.,CASSLVAGTNTEAFF,TGCGCCAGCAGCTTGGTCGCCGGGACGAACACTGAAGCTTTCTTT
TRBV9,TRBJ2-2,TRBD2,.,CASSVSSGLAGEGELFF,TGTGCCAGCAGCGTCTCCTCGGGTCTAGCGGGAGAGGGGGAGCTGTTTTTT